This entry lists 14 T cell receptor beta chains sequenced from one sample in a study of human T cells and chemical hapten exposure. The time point is: patch test 2, 6 weeks after DPC sensitization. Treatment: therapeutic diphenylcyclopropenone sensitization with weekly scalp DPC. MiXCR was run by TCRdb on the RACE reads, yielding one entry per CDR3 protein. The table records hundreds of thousands of distinct CDR3 sequences, about 6% of them present only once. The sample consisted of whole blood, taken in connection with sensitization to the hapten diphenylcyclopropenone (DPC). Receptors originate from a woman aged 18-29 years with alopecia areata. Some clones in this sample may be carry-over from other donors' samples.

The V gene is TRBV7-6, the J gene TRBJ1-4, with 7 bases identical to TRBD1. Trimming cost V 5 bases and J 8 bases; bases outside gene matches: 8. Per the germline V gene, CDR1 is SGHVS and CDR2 is FNYEAQ. This CDR3 is built from 14 residues. The CDR3 region is CASSETGIGEKLFF. The CDR3 DNA follows: TGTGCCAGCAGCGAGACAGGGATAGGGGAAAAACTGTTTTTT.

This clonotype was observed a handful of times. The chain recombines TRBV12-3 or TRBV12-4 with TRBJ1-1, with a possible D match to TRBD1 (5 bases). This CDR3 comprises 15 residues. V shed 3 bases and J shed 7 bases, with 18 bases lying between them. CDR3 coding DNA: TGTGCCAGCAGTTTTTGGGACCGCGGTGATGTTGAAGCTTTCTTT. This gives the protein CASSFWDRGDVEAFF.

The table lists this clonotype with many counts. The J gene is TRBJ1-6, the V gene TRBV7-8, with D hard to call. CDR1 SGHVS and CDR2 FQNEAQ come from the germline V gene. The CDR3 is 17 residues long. Trimming pared 5 bases from V and 4 bases from J, leaving 18 bases between. CDR3 DNA: TGTGCCAGCAGCCCCACCCCTACATCTCTATATAATTCACCCCTCCACTTT. Translation gives CASSPTPTSLYNSPLHF.

This clonotype was observed many times. This rearrangement joins TRBV29-1 to TRBJ1-2; 7 bases agree with TRBD1. The germline V gene has CDR1 SQVTM and CDR2 ANQGSEA. CDR3 size: 12 residues. CDR3 nucleotide sequence: TGCAGGACAGGGTCGGAACTCTATGGCTACACCTTC. This sequence encodes CRTGSELYGYTF.

The chain is built from TRBV28 and TRBJ2-1, with a possible D match to TRBD2 (6 bases). V dropped 2 bases and J dropped 2 bases, with 16 bases sitting between them. This CDR3 spans 17 amino acids. Germline V gene lookup returns CDR1 MDHEN and CDR2 SYDVKM. CDR3 region: CASSLNSRTTPYNEQFF. CDR3 nucleotides: TGTGCCAGCAGTTTAAATTCTAGGACTACCCCCTACAATGAGCAGTTCTTC. The variable domain in full, completed from reference TRBV28 and TRBJ2-1, reads DVKVTQSSRYLVKRTGEKVFLECVQDMDHENMFWYRQDPGLGLRLIYFSYDVKMKEKGDIPEGYSVSREKKERFSLILESASTNQTSMYLCASSLNSRTTPYNEQFFGPGTRLTVL.

The chain links TRBV3-1 to TRBJ2-7; 10 positions agree with TRBD1. The ends lost 5 bases at V and 2 bases at J; junction bases unmatched: 6. The CDR3 covers 15 residues. The germline V gene has CDR1 LGHDT and CDR2 YNNKEL (reference sequence). CDR3 sequence (DNA): TGTGCCAGCAGCGCCTGGGGACAGGGGCCCTACGAGCAGTACTTC. Translating it yields CASSAWGQGPYEQYF.

This clonotype was picked up a small number of times. The V and J genes are TRBV11-3 and TRBJ2-1; D is ambiguous. This CDR3 comprises 14 residues. Deletions cut 5 bases from V and 6 bases from J, with 14 bases between. CDR1 and CDR2 (germline): SGHNT, YENEEA. CDR3 amino acids: CASSTYGKANEQFF. CDR3 bases: TGTGCCAGCAGCACCTATGGCAAGGCCAATGAGCAGTTCTTC.

This clonotype appeared many times. The chain carries TRBV9 and TRBJ2-3; D perhaps matches TRBD2 (5 bases). Germline CDR1 and CDR2: SGDLS and YYNGEE. Trimming cost V 4 bases and J 0 bases, with 15 bases left between them. The CDR3 length is 16 residues. This CDR3 is CASSRAPSGSTDTQYF. The CDR3 bases are TGTGCCAGCAGCCGGGCCCCATCGGGGAGCACAGATACGCAGTATTTT. The variable domain in full, completed from reference TRBV9 and TRBJ2-3, reads DSGVTQTPKHLITATGQRVTLRCSPRSGDLSVYWYQQSLDQGLQFLIQYYNGEERAKGNILERFSAQQFPDLHSELNLSSLELGDSALYFCASSRAPSGSTDTQYFGPGTRLTVL.

The rearrangement joins TRBV2 to TRBJ1-5; maybe TRBD1 (6 bases). Germline V gene lookup returns CDR1 SNHLY and CDR2 FYNNEI. This CDR3 contains 13 residues. V lost 6 bases to trimming and J lost 7 bases, with 13 bases between them. For the CDR3, the DNA is TGTGCCAGCAGCCAGGGGTTTCAACAGCCCCAGCATTTT. Amino acid sequence: CASSQGFQQPQHF.

The chain recombines TRBV12-3 or TRBV12-4 with TRBJ1-1, with D possibly TRBD1 on 5 matching bases. The CDR3 sequence is 14 residues long. The ends were cut back, 7 bases at V and 4 bases at J, with 16 bases in the middle. The CDR3 protein is CASTPPPGGTEAFF. CDR3 sequence (DNA): TGTGCCAGCACCCCTCCCCCGGGGGGCACTGAAGCTTTCTTT.

This clonotype was observed a few times. V and J are TRBV12-3 or TRBV12-4 and TRBJ1-1; 12 positions agree with TRBD1. Unmatched junction bases numbered 15, after V lost 2 bases and J lost 5 bases. There are 19 residues in the CDR3. CDR3 region: CASSLNGSGTGGGGTEAFF. In nucleotides, the CDR3 is TGTGCCAGCAGTTTAAATGGGTCCGGGACAGGGGGCGGTGGGACTGAAGCTTTCTTT.

This clonotype was counted once. The rearrangement joins TRBV6-5 to TRBJ2-3; D gene uncertain. This CDR3 is 14 amino acids long. V was cut by 6 bases and J by 5 bases, with 15 bases left in between. Per the germline V gene, CDR1 is MNHEY and CDR2 is SVGAGI. The CDR3 region has the DNA TGTGCCAGCAGACCACTTTCAGTGCTAGATACGCAGTATTTT. Encoded protein: CASRPLSVLDTQYF.

This clonotype was counted between two and nine times. The chain employs TRBV29-1 and TRBJ2-2, with 8 bases matching TRBD2. Germline V gene sequence: CDR1 SQVTM, CDR2 ANQGSEA. V was pared by 4 bases and J by 2 bases, with 6 bases of the junction left unmatched. The CDR3 has 15 residues. The CDR3 loop is CSVVIAGNNTGELFF. CDR3 DNA: TGCAGCGTTGTTATAGCGGGGAACAACACCGGGGAGCTGTTTTTT.

This clonotype showed up just a few times. The chain links TRBV4-1 to TRBJ1-5; TRBD1 matches 9 bases. The CDR3 extends over 17 amino acids. CDR1 is MGHRA and CDR2 is YSYEKL in the germline V gene. V was pared by 2 bases and J by 1 base, with 6 bases of the junction left unmatched. CDR3 sequence: CASSQMGQGRSNQPQHF. CDR3 sequence (DNA): TGCGCCAGCAGCCAAATGGGACAGGGAAGGAGCAATCAGCCCCAGCATTTT.